This T cell receptor beta chain was identified in a study of blood T cell repertoires in COVID-19. Study summary: The samples span acute and convalescent COVID-19 from the United States, Italy and Spain. Nucleic acid was either cDNA or gDNA, and it came from T cells, B-cell-depleted T cells, or PBMCs.

Study processing details: Using reference gene primer amplification, nucleated cell counts were estimated. The assay was immunoSEQ multiplex PCR, and TCRdb's table has in-frame clones only and misses some. Clone size and the V and J calls come from that table; the DNA yielded D and trimming. Among a few hundred thousand clones listed, around 85% were seen once. The CDR3 is made up of 12 amino acids. V was pared by 6 bases and J by 5 bases, with 10 bases between. CDR1 MNHEY and CDR2 SVGAGI come from the germline V gene. The sample comprised peripheral blood. The J gene is TRBJ1-1, the V gene TRBV6-5; D gene unclear. The TCR was taken from a human donor in a cohort sampled during active COVID-19. In nucleotides, the CDR3 is TGTGCCAGCAGCCCCGGGATAACTGAAGCTTTCTTT. As protein: CASSPGITEAFF.